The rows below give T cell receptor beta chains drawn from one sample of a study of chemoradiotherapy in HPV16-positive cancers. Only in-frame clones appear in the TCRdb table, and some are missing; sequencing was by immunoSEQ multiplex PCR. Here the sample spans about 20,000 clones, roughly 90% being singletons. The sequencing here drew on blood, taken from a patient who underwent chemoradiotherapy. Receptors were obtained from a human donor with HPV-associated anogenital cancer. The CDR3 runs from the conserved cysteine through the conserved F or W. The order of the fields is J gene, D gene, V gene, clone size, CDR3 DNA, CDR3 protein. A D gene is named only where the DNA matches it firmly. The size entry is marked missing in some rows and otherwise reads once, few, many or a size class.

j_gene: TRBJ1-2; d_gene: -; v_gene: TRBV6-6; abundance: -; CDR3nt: TGTGCCAGCAGTTCCAAACCACCGGGACACCCTTCTGGCTACACCTTC; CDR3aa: CASSSKPPGHPSGYTF
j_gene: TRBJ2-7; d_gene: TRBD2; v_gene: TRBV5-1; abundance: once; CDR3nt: TGCGCCAGCAGGATTAGCGGGGGATCCTACGAGCAGTACTTC; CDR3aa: CASRISGGSYEQYF
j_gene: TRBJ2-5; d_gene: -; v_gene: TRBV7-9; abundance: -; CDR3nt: TGTGCCAGCAGCTTGGTCAGAGGGGGACTTCTTCGGGAGACCCAGTACTTC; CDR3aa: CASSLVRGGLLRETQYF
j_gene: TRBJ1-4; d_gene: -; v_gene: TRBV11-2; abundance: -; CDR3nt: TGTGCCAGCACGGCCGAGGCCAGAAGAAATGAAAAACTGTTTTTT; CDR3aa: CASTAEARRNEKLFF
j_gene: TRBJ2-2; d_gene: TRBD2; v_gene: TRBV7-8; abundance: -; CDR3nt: TGTGCCAGCAGCTCACAAGTAGCGGGGCCAGCGAACACCGGGGAGCTGTTTTTT; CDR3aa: CASSSQVAGPANTGELFF
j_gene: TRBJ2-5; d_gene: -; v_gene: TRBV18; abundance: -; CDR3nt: TGTGCCAGCTCACCGTCGAGGTATGGGGGATTCGCGGAGACCCAGTACTTC; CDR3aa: CASSPSRYGGFAETQYF
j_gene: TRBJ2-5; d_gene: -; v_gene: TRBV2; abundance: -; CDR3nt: TGTGCCAGCAGTGAAGGACAGTACATGGCGACCCAGTACTTC; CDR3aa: CASSEGQYMATQYF
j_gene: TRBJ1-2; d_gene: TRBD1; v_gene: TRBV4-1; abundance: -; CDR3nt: TGCGCCAGCAGCCAGGAGGACAGGGGCTATGGCTACACCTTC; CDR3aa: CASSQEDRGYGYTF
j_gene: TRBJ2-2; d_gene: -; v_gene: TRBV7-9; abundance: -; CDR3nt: TGTGCCAGCAGCTTGGGAGGACGCACCGGGGAGCTGTTTTTT; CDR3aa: CASSLGGRTGELFF
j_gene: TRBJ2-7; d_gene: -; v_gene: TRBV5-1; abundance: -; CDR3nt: TGCGCCAGCAGCTTGGAGAGCGGCTACGAGCAGTACTTC; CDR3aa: CASSLESGYEQYF